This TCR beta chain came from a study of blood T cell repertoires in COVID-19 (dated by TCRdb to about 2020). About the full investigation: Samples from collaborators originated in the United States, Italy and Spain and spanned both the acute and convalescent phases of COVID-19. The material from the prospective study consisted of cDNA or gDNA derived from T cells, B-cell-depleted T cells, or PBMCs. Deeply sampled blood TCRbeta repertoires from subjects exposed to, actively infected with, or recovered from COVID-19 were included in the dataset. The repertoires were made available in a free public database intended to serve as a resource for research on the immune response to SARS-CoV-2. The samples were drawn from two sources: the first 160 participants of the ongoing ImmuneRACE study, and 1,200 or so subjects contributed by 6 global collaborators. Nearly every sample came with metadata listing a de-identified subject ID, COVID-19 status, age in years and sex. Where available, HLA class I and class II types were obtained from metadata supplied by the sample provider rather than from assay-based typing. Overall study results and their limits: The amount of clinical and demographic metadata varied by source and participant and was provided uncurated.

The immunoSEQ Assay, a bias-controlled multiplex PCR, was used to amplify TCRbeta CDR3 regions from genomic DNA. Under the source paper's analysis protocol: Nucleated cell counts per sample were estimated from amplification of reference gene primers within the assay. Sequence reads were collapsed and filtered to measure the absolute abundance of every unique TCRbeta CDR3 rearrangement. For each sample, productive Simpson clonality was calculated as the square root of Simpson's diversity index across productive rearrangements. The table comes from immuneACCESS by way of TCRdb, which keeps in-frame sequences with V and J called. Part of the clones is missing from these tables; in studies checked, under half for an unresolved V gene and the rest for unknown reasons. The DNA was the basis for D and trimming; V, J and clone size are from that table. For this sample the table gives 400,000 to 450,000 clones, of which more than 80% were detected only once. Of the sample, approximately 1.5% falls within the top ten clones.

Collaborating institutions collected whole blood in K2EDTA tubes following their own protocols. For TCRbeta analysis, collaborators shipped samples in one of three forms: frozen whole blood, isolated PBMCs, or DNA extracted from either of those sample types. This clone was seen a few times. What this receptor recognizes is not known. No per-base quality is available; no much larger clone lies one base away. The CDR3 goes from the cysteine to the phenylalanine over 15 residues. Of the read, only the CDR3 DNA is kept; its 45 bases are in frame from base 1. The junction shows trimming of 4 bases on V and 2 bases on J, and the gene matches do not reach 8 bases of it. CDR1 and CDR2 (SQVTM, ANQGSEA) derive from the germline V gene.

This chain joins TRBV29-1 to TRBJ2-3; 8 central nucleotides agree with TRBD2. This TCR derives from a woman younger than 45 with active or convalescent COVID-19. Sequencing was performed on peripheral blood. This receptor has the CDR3 CSVVQAGDVTDTQYF. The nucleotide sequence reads TGCAGCGTTGTTCAAGCGGGAGACGTCACAGATACGCAGTATTTT.